This T cell receptor (beta chain) emerged from a study of T cells after yellow fever vaccination. This clonotype was detected a few times. TCRdb independently ran MiXCR on the 5' RACE reads; one entry per CDR3 protein. The sample lists a few hundred thousand distinct CDR3 sequences, approximately 13% occurring once. Deletions cut 2 bases from V and 5 bases from J, with 12 bases between. The CDR3 is 14 residues long. The V gene's germline CDR1 is SGHAT and CDR2 FQNNGV. The genes are TRBV11-2 and TRBJ1-2; no firm D call. Sample: CD4+ T cells sorted from PBMCs, taken 15 days after the yellow fever booster vaccination. This receptor was taken from a man aged 18 to 30 who received the YFV17D yellow fever vaccine. CDR3 nucleotides: TGTGCCAGCAGCTTATCCGATGAAATATATGGCTACACCTTC. This codes for CASSLSDEIYGYTF.